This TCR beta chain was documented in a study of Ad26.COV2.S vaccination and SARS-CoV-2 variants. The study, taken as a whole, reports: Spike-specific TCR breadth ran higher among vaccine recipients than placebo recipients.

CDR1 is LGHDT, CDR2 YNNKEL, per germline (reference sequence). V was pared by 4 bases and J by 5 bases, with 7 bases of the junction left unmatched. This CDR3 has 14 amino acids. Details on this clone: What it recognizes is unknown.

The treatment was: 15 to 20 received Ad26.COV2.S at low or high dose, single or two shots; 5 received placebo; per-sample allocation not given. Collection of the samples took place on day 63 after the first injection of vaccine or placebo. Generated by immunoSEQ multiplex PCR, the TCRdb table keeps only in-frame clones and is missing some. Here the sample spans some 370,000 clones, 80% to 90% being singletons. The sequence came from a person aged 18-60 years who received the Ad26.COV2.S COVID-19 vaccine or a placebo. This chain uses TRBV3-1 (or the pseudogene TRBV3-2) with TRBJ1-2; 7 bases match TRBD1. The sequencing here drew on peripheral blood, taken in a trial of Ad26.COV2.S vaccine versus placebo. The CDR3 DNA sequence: TGTGCCAGCAGCCCCCGACAGGGCTGGTATGGCTACACCTTC. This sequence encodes CASSPRQGWYGYTF.